Listed below are T cell receptor beta chains from one sample, sequenced in a study of blood T cell repertoires in COVID-19. TCRdb keeps only in-frame clones here, not all; method: immunoSEQ multiplex PCR. The sample has fewer than 350,000 clones; about 85% are singletons. Sequenced sample: peripheral blood. These receptors all come from a woman in her forties or fifties with active or convalescent COVID-19. CDR3s include the opening cysteine and the closing phenylalanine or tryptophan.

v_gene: TRBV20-1; j_gene: TRBJ2-1; CDR3aa: CSASRGQGREQFF
v_gene: TRBV5-1; j_gene: TRBJ2-3; CDR3aa: CASSKLTGGSTDTQYF
v_gene: TRBV6-2/TRBV6-3; j_gene: TRBJ1-1; CDR3aa: CASSPTRERTSDTEAFF
v_gene: TRBV27; j_gene: TRBJ2-4; CDR3aa: CASRGQTTGGQNIQYF
v_gene: TRBV4-1; j_gene: TRBJ2-3; CDR3aa: CASSRFQGFGTDTQYF
v_gene: TRBV2; j_gene: TRBJ1-5; CDR3aa: CASGAGGRGNQPQHF
v_gene: TRBV25-1; j_gene: TRBJ2-6; CDR3aa: CASSPSTSSGANVLTF
v_gene: TRBV10-3; j_gene: TRBJ2-2; CDR3aa: CAISESGPNTGELFF
v_gene: TRBV10-3; j_gene: TRBJ1-2; CDR3aa: CAIRAGDYGYTF
v_gene: TRBV7-8; j_gene: TRBJ2-7; CDR3aa: CASSLRAGGTYEQYF
v_gene: TRBV6-1; j_gene: TRBJ2-7; CDR3aa: CASSETEDRVYEQYF
v_gene: TRBV28; j_gene: TRBJ1-2; CDR3aa: CASGDKIYGYTF
v_gene: TRBV4-1; j_gene: TRBJ1-4; CDR3aa: CASSQKIGGRDSNEKLFF
v_gene: TRBV5-1; j_gene: TRBJ1-5; CDR3aa: CASSFPWGYQPQHF
v_gene: TRBV6-5; j_gene: TRBJ1-6; CDR3aa: CASSYGQGLALHF
v_gene: TRBV20-1; j_gene: TRBJ2-1; CDR3aa: CSAGTYYEQFF
v_gene: TRBV5-1; j_gene: TRBJ2-1; CDR3aa: CASSPGLAGLGEQFF
v_gene: TRBV18; j_gene: TRBJ2-7; CDR3aa: CASSSSAGTYEQYF
v_gene: TRBV28; j_gene: TRBJ1-1; CDR3aa: CASSLGTGGFTEAFF